The clone carrying this TCR beta chain appeared a single time. These data originate in a study of blood T cell repertoires in COVID-19. TCRdb's copy holds only in-frame clones and misses some; the assay was immunoSEQ multiplex PCR. Of 88,000 or so clones detected, roughly 89% appear once; the ten largest clones hold 1% to 1.5%. J gave up 5 bases and V 5 bases, and 8 bases lay outside the gene matches. This CDR3 has 16 amino acids. Per the germline V gene, CDR1 is MNHEY and CDR2 is SMNVEV (reference sequence). Adults between about 18 and 89 years of age took part from about two dozen US areas. This rearrangement joins TRBV27 to TRBJ1-5; 11 positions match TRBD1. This TCR came from a woman between 50 and 59 years old with acute COVID-19. Material for sequencing was PBMCs or T cells enriched from blood (not recorded which). The CDR3 protein is CASSAIGTGGDQPQHF. CDR3 bases: TGTGCCAGCAGTGCCATAGGGACAGGGGGGGATCAGCCCCAGCATTTT.